The next 18 T cell receptor beta chains were all read from a single sample in a study of siplizumab effects on memory and regulatory T cells. This table comes from immunoSEQ multiplex PCR, and its TCRdb copy is limited to in-frame clones, with some not included. The top ten hold less than 5.5% of the sample, which has more than 60,000 clones, 90% to 95% seen once. Sequencing was performed on CD8+ T cells sorted from blood. The origin of the receptors is a human donor in good health.

The genes are TRBV27 and TRBJ1-3, with 8 bases matching TRBD1. Germline loops: CDR1 MNHEY, CDR2 SMNVEV (reference sequence). The CDR3 runs to 15 residues. V was clipped by 2 bases and J by 4 bases; unmatched bases: 4. CDR3 nucleotide sequence: TGTGCCAGCAGTTTAAGGCAGGGGGCAGGAAACACCATATATTTT. This encodes CASSLRQGAGNTIYF.

This clone was seen once. The V gene is TRBV29-1, the J gene TRBJ1-2; D unclear. Germline lookup yields CDR1 SQVTM and CDR2 ANQGSEA. Deletions cut 0 bases from V and 3 bases from J, with 14 bases between. The length of the CDR3 is 15 residues. The DNA of the CDR3 is TGCAGCGTTGAAGATTCCCTGAACACTCACTATGGCTACACCTTC. Translated: CSVEDSLNTHYGYTF.

CDR3 loop: CSVVVSYEQYF. CDR3 DNA: TGCAGCGTTGTGGTGTCCTACGAGCAGTACTTC. The V and J genes are TRBV29-1 and TRBJ2-7; D remains ambiguous. V lost 4 bases, J lost 1 base, and 5 bases lay in between. CDR3 length: 11 residues. Looked up from germline, CDR1 is SQVTM and CDR2 is ANQGSEA.

This sequence joins TRBV28 and TRBJ1-3, with D maybe TRBD1 (6 bases). The CDR3 loop spans 17 amino acids. V lost 10 bases to trimming and J lost 0 bases, with 22 bases between them. Germline V gene lookup returns CDR1 MDHEN and CDR2 SYDVKM. CDR3 in DNA: TGTGCCACCCTGAATATGGGACAACCTTTCTCTGGAAACACCATATATTTT. Protein product: CATLNMGQPFSGNTIYF.

Here the CDR3 reads CSVDEGTDSYGYTF. The DNA for the CDR3 is TGCAGCGTTGATGAGGGGACAGATTCCTATGGCTACACCTTC. This chain connects TRBV29-1 to TRBJ1-2; 7 bases align to TRBD1. The junction had 8 bases not matched to a gene; V was cut back by 3 bases and J by 4 bases. The CDR3 runs to 14 residues. Per the germline V gene, CDR1 is SQVTM and CDR2 is ANQGSEA.

In this sample, this clone turned up a few times. The rearrangement joins TRBV19 to TRBJ1-2; a weak D match, TRBD1 (5 bases). Trimming stripped 6 bases from V and 6 bases from J, with 14 bases between. The CDR3 covers 13 residues. CDR1 and CDR2 from the germline V gene are LNHDA and SQIVND (reference sequence). The CDR3 loop reads CASSPTSGNGYTF. The CDR3 DNA sequence: TGTGCCAGTAGCCCTACCTCAGGGAATGGCTACACCTTC.

CDR3 DNA: TGTGCCAGCAGCGAAATACAGGGTTCAACCATATATTTT. Encoded protein: CASSEIQGSTIYF. J is TRBJ1-3 and V is TRBV7-9, with D possibly matching TRBD1 (6 bases). Trimming stripped 5 bases from V and 10 bases from J, with 15 bases between. Germline CDR1 reads SEHNR; CDR2 reads FQNEAQ (reference sequence). The CDR3 totals 13 residues.

V and J are TRBV13 and TRBJ2-3; the match to TRBD1 covers 8 bases. V lost 3 bases and J lost 7; bases outside the gene matches: 9. CDR3 length: 15 residues. Germline V gives CDR1 PRHDT, CDR2 FYEKMQ (reference sequence). Here the CDR3 DNA reads TGTGCCAGCAGCTTGCCGGGACAGGTCCCTCATACGCAGTATTTT. This encodes CASSLPGQVPHTQYF.

This chain joins TRBV5-4 and TRBJ1-2; D not resolved. The CDR3 is 15 amino acids. In germline, CDR1 is SGHNT, CDR2 YYREEE (reference sequence). The V end lost 2 bases, the J end lost 0 bases, and 11 bases lay between the germline ends. CDR3 nucleotide sequence: TGTGCCAGCAGCTTCGGAGGAAACGCTAACTATGGCTACACCTTC. Protein: CASSFGGNANYGYTF. Complete variable domain (other parts from reference TRBV5-4 and TRBJ1-2): ETGVTQSPTHLIKTRGQQVTLRCSSQSGHNTVSWYQQALGQGPQFIFQYYREEENGRGNFPPRFSGLQFPNYSSELNVNALELDDSALYLCASSFGGNANYGYTFGSGTRLTVV.

In this sample, this clone turned up once. The rearrangement joins TRBV6-5 to TRBJ2-7; 7 positions agree with TRBD2. This CDR3 comprises 12 residues. V shed 6 bases, J shed 5 bases, and the junction held 4 bases outside the gene matches. CDR1 and CDR2 (germline): MNHEY, SVGAGI. The chain's CDR3 is CASSPTSDEQYF. CDR3 nucleotide sequence: TGTGCCAGCAGCCCTACTAGCGACGAGCAGTACTTC.

The V gene is TRBV6-5, the J gene TRBJ1-2, with 7 bases fitting TRBD1. The CDR3 consists of 13 residues. With V trimmed by 6 bases and J by 4 bases, 5 bases remained unmatched. The germline V gene encodes CDR1 MNHEY and CDR2 SVGAGI. CDR3 amino acids: CASRSTGIYGYTF. As DNA, the CDR3 is TGTGCCAGCAGATCGACAGGGATCTATGGCTACACCTTC.

The chain has TRBV4-2 and TRBJ1-5; maybe TRBD1 (5 bases). The germline gives CDR1 LGHNA, CDR2 YNFKEQ. V was clipped by 8 bases and J by 4 bases, with 27 bases between them. This CDR3 comprises 18 residues. The CDR3 region has the DNA TGTGCCAGCTTTACCCGGCCGGGACCCTTATCTATTAATCAGCCCCAGCATTTT. Protein: CASFTRPGPLSINQPQHF.

The rearrangement uses TRBV15 and TRBJ1-4; D unresolved. Germline lookup yields CDR1 LNHNV and CDR2 YYDKDF (reference sequence). CDR3 length: 14 residues. Between the trimmed V and J ends, which lost 4 bases and 4 bases, there was a span of 10 bases. CDR3 sequence: CATSNRADNEKLFF. CDR3 DNA sequence: TGTGCCACCAGCAACCGGGCCGATAATGAAAAACTGTTTTTT.

The chain uses TRBV9 and TRBJ1-2, with D possibly being TRBD1 (5 bases). V lost 4 bases, J lost 5 bases, and 18 bases lay in between. The germline V gene encodes CDR1 SGDLS and CDR2 YYNGEE. This CDR3 comprises 15 residues. The CDR3 reads CASSPPDTSGYGYTF. The CDR3 region has the DNA TGTGCCAGCAGCCCACCGGACACTTCTGGATATGGCTACACCTTC.

The table lists this clone with a few counts. CDR3 in amino acids: CASSWNVPGQGTDTQYF. In nucleotides, the CDR3 is TGTGCCAGCAGCTGGAACGTACCGGGACAGGGCACAGATACGCAGTATTTT. The chain combines TRBV5-8 with TRBJ2-3; TRBD1 agrees at 8 bases. CDR3 length: 17 residues. From germline, CDR1 is SGHTS and CDR2 YDEGEE. Unmatched junction bases numbered 10, after V lost 3 bases and J lost 1 base.

The chain couples TRBV6-1 to TRBJ1-3; D remains ambiguous. CDR3 length: 16 amino acids. In germline, CDR1 is MNHNS, CDR2 SASEGT. V shed 3 bases and J shed 0 bases, with 12 bases lying between them. The CDR3 region is CASSDRTADSGNTIYF. For the CDR3, the DNA is TGTGCCAGCAGTGACCGGACGGCTGACTCTGGAAACACCATATATTTT.

This chain's CDR3 is CAISGQQGPHQETQYF. Written as DNA, the CDR3 is TGTGCCATCAGTGGCCAACAGGGCCCACACCAAGAGACCCAGTACTTC. This chain joins TRBV10-3 and TRBJ2-5; D is possibly TRBD1 (6 bases). V was trimmed by 4 bases and J by 0 bases, leaving 15 bases between them. The CDR3 has 16 residues. The germline gives CDR1 ENHRY, CDR2 SYGVKD.

This rearrangement joins TRBV4-1 to TRBJ2-1; TRBD2 matches at 15 bases. The germline V gene has CDR1 MGHRA and CDR2 YSYEKL. J gave up 9 bases and V 4 bases, and 4 bases lay outside the gene matches. The CDR3 consists of 15 residues. The CDR3 DNA sequence: TGCGCCAGCAGCCCCTGGACTAGCGGGGGGGGTGAGCAGTTCTTC. Encoded protein: CASSPWTSGGGEQFF.